The present T cell receptor beta chain was sequenced within a study of Ad26.COV2.S vaccination and SARS-CoV-2 variants. In the study overall: Participants got Ad26.COV2.S intramuscularly, once or twice 56 days apart. Study-wide results and limits: Overall T cell responses may have been underestimated by the analyses of TCR breadth and depth.

The CDR3 is made up of 15 amino acids. V lost 3 bases, J lost 5 bases, and 8 bases stayed unmatched. The germline V gene encodes CDR1 LNHDA and CDR2 SQIVND (reference sequence). TCRdb's copy holds only in-frame clones and misses some; the assay was immunoSEQ multiplex PCR. There are roughly 700,000 clones in the sample; about 90% occur only once, and around 1.4% lies in the top ten. Described treatment: about 20 received Ad26.COV2.S at low or high dose, single or two shots; 5 received placebo; per-sample allocation not given. Day 63 following the first vaccine or placebo injection was when the samples were taken. This clone was observed a handful of times. What it recognizes is unknown.

The TCR sequence derives from a person aged 18-65 years who received the Ad26.COV2.S COVID-19 vaccine or a placebo. Sequenced here: peripheral blood, sampled in a trial of Ad26.COV2.S vaccine versus placebo. The V gene is TRBV19, the J gene TRBJ2-7; 9 bases map to TRBD2. This CDR3 reads CASSIIGTSLHEQYF. CDR3 sequence (DNA): TGTGCCAGTAGTATCATCGGGACTAGCCTTCACGAGCAGTACTTC. The variable domain in full, completed from reference TRBV19 and TRBJ2-7, reads DGGITQSPKYLFRKEGQNVTLSCEQNLNHDAMYWYRQDPGQGLRLIYYSQIVNDFQKGDIAEGYSVSREKKESFPLTVTSAQKNPTAFYLCASSIIGTSLHEQYFGPGTRLTVT.